This T cell receptor (beta chain) appears in the sequencing data of a study of CD8 T cells in Susac syndrome. With regard to this clonotype: Antigen specificity is unknown.

Random hexamers were used to reverse transcribe the RNA input (roughly 0.5 to 1 ug). A multiplex approach, immunoSEQ multiplex PCR, amplified TCR beta CDR3 across 54 Vbeta and 13 Jbeta. TCRdb reanalysed the immunoSEQ multiplex PCR reads using MiXCR and keeps one entry per CDR3 protein. This sample yields approximately 22,000 distinct CDR3 sequences, of which 85% to 95% are seen a single time; about 0.29% belongs to the top ten. V shed 5 bases and J shed 0 bases, with 11 bases lying between them. Germline V lookup: CDR1 SGHTA, CDR2 FQGNSA. The CDR3 spans 15 residues. Notes on the study in general: Only a relatively small number of individuals were included in the TCR sequencing and HLA analysis.

High-throughput TCR beta sequencing covered peripheral CD8+ and CD4+ T cells. Both CD4+ and CD8+ T cells were negatively isolated, and TEMRA cells underwent FACS enrichment. This sequence originates from a human donor in good health. The sample taken for sequencing was CD8+ T cells from PBMCs. The gene calls are TRBV7-2 and TRBJ2-1; D unresolved. The CDR3 DNA is TGTGCCAGCAGCCGCCTCGGACCCTCCTACAATGAGCAGTTCTTC. It specifies CASSRLGPSYNEQFF.